This is a list of T cell receptor beta chains from one sample in a study of regulatory T cells in long-lasting Graves disease. TCRdb fed the multiplex PCR reads into MiXCR, producing one record per CDR3 protein. The table has about 350,000 distinct CDR3 sequences, around 15% seen once. The sample was also linked to a second study, of T cells in Graves' hyperthyroidism and ophthalmopathy.

Sequenced here: peripheral blood mononuclear cells (PBMCs), sampled at new diagnosis, from a patient treated with antithyroid drugs. The receptors shown here come from a man in his forties or fifties with Graves disease. Both conserved end residues are part of each CDR3. Each record gives: CDR3 DNA, CDR3 protein, CDR3 length, J gene, clone size, D gene, V gene. A D gene is named only where the DNA matches it firmly. Clone sizes are given selectively: once, few, many, or a class where the clone is expanded.

CDR3 DNA: TGTGCCAGCAGTGGGGTAGCTCAAGAGACCCAGTACTTC; CDR3 protein: CASSGVAQETQYF; CDR3 length: 13; J gene: TRBJ2-5; clone size: many; D gene: NA; V gene: TRBV6-1
CDR3 DNA: TGCAGTGCTAGGGGGACTAGCGGGGCCGGGGAGCTGTTTTTT; CDR3 protein: CSARGTSGAGELFF; CDR3 length: 14; J gene: TRBJ2-2; clone size: many; D gene: TRBD2; V gene: TRBV20-1
CDR3 DNA: TGCGCCAGCAGCTCCTCTAGCGGGGGGGTCCACAATGAGCAGTTCTTC; CDR3 protein: CASSSSSGGVHNEQFF; CDR3 length: 16; J gene: TRBJ2-1; clone size: many; D gene: TRBD2; V gene: TRBV5-1
CDR3 DNA: TGTGCCAGCTCACCTCCCACACAGTACCCAGGTGAAAAACTGTTTTTT; CDR3 protein: CASSPPTQYPGEKLFF; CDR3 length: 16; J gene: TRBJ1-4; clone size: many; D gene: NA; V gene: TRBV18
CDR3 DNA: TGTGCCAGCAGTCGATGGACAGGGGTTGGGGAAAAACTGTTTTTT; CDR3 protein: CASSRWTGVGEKLFF; CDR3 length: 15; J gene: TRBJ1-4; clone size: few; D gene: TRBD1; V gene: TRBV28
CDR3 DNA: TGTGCCGGGGAGAGACTAGCGGGGGAACAAGAGACCCAGTACTTC; CDR3 protein: CAGERLAGEQETQYF; CDR3 length: 15; J gene: TRBJ2-5; clone size: NA; D gene: TRBD2; V gene: TRBV6-1
CDR3 DNA: TGTGCCAGCAGTGAAGCGTCCCGGGGGCTAGCGGGGGGAAGTTCCTACGAGCAGTACTTC; CDR3 protein: CASSEASRGLAGGSSYEQYF; CDR3 length: 20; J gene: TRBJ2-7; clone size: NA; D gene: TRBD2; V gene: TRBV2
CDR3 DNA: TGCAGTGCGACAACCGGGAACACCGGGGAGCTGTTTTTT; CDR3 protein: CSATTGNTGELFF; CDR3 length: 13; J gene: TRBJ2-2; clone size: NA; D gene: NA; V gene: TRBV20-1
CDR3 DNA: TGTGCCATCAGTGAGTCTGGGACTAGCGGGGGGACCTCCTACGAGCAGTACTTC; CDR3 protein: CAISESGTSGGTSYEQYF; CDR3 length: 18; J gene: TRBJ2-7; clone size: NA; D gene: TRBD2; V gene: TRBV10-3
CDR3 DNA: TGTGCCAGCGTCTACGGCAGCCCTAACTATGGCTACACCTTC; CDR3 protein: CASVYGSPNYGYTF; CDR3 length: 14; J gene: TRBJ1-2; clone size: many; D gene: NA; V gene: TRBV2
CDR3 DNA: TGCGCCAGCAGCTTCGGGGGGGGGAATGAGCAGTTCTTC; CDR3 protein: CASSFGGGNEQFF; CDR3 length: 13; J gene: TRBJ2-1; clone size: many; D gene: TRBD2; V gene: TRBV5-1
CDR3 DNA: TGCAGTGCTAGAACCACAGGGGAAGGTTTCTACGAGCAGTACTTC; CDR3 protein: CSARTTGEGFYEQYF; CDR3 length: 15; J gene: TRBJ2-7; clone size: many; D gene: TRBD1; V gene: TRBV20-1
CDR3 DNA: TGCAGCGTAGAAAAGGGGACAGCCAACTATGGCTACACCTTC; CDR3 protein: CSVEKGTANYGYTF; CDR3 length: 14; J gene: TRBJ1-2; clone size: NA; D gene: TRBD1; V gene: TRBV29-1
CDR3 DNA: TGTGCCAGCAGCGCCTGGGACAGGGCCTACAATGAGCAGTTCTTC; CDR3 protein: CASSAWDRAYNEQFF; CDR3 length: 15; J gene: TRBJ2-1; clone size: NA; D gene: TRBD1; V gene: TRBV9
CDR3 DNA: TGTGCCAGCAAGGGGTATGACGAGCAGTACTTC; CDR3 protein: CASKGYDEQYF; CDR3 length: 11; J gene: TRBJ2-7; clone size: few; D gene: NA; V gene: TRBV28
CDR3 DNA: TGTGCCAGCAGTTTATTTGGGGGGGGGGATACGCAGTATTTT; CDR3 protein: CASSLFGGGDTQYF; CDR3 length: 14; J gene: TRBJ2-3; clone size: NA; D gene: TRBD2; V gene: TRBV28
CDR3 DNA: TGTGCCAGCTCATTAGTTCTGGGCAATCAGCCCCAGCATTTT; CDR3 protein: CASSLVLGNQPQHF; CDR3 length: 14; J gene: TRBJ1-5; clone size: many; D gene: NA; V gene: TRBV18
CDR3 DNA: TGTGCCAGCAGTCCTTCACAAAACGGGCATGAAAAACTGTTTTTT; CDR3 protein: CASSPSQNGHEKLFF; CDR3 length: 15; J gene: TRBJ1-4; clone size: many; D gene: NA; V gene: TRBV27
CDR3 DNA: TGTGCCAGCAGCCAAGATTCCGGTTCCGGAGATACGCAGTATTTT; CDR3 protein: CASSQDSGSGDTQYF; CDR3 length: 15; J gene: TRBJ2-3; clone size: many; D gene: NA; V gene: TRBV3-1
CDR3 DNA: TGTGCCAGCAGCTTAGCAGGGGGTAATTCACCCCTCCACTTT; CDR3 protein: CASSLAGGNSPLHF; CDR3 length: 14; J gene: TRBJ1-6; clone size: few; D gene: NA; V gene: TRBV7-9
CDR3 DNA: TGTGCCAGCCGACAGGATCGAAATTCAGAGGTCCACTTT; CDR3 protein: CASRQDRNSEVHF; CDR3 length: 13; J gene: TRBJ1-6; clone size: many; D gene: NA; V gene: TRBV18
CDR3 DNA: TGTGCCAGCGTGGGTACGCAGTATTTT; CDR3 protein: CASVGTQYF; CDR3 length: 9; J gene: TRBJ2-3; clone size: NA; D gene: NA; V gene: TRBV6-1
CDR3 DNA: TGTGCCAGCAGCCAACGACAGGTTAACACTGAAGCTTTCTTT; CDR3 protein: CASSQRQVNTEAFF; CDR3 length: 14; J gene: TRBJ1-1; clone size: many; D gene: NA; V gene: TRBV7-8
CDR3 DNA: TGTGCCAGCACGACGATACAGGGGAATAATGAAAAACTGTTTTTT; CDR3 protein: CASTTIQGNNEKLFF; CDR3 length: 15; J gene: TRBJ1-4; clone size: NA; D gene: TRBD1; V gene: TRBV28
CDR3 DNA: TGTGCCAGCAGCCGCGACAGGTACTCCTACGAGCAGTACTTC; CDR3 protein: CASSRDRYSYEQYF; CDR3 length: 14; J gene: TRBJ2-7; clone size: NA; D gene: NA; V gene: TRBV6-1
CDR3 DNA: TGTGCCTGGAGTGCGGGGTACTCCTACGAGCAGTACTTC; CDR3 protein: CAWSAGYSYEQYF; CDR3 length: 13; J gene: TRBJ2-7; clone size: NA; D gene: NA; V gene: TRBV30
CDR3 DNA: TGTGCCAGCAGCTTATCCCCGGACGGGGGTCCCGCGAACACCGGGGAGCTGTTTTTT; CDR3 protein: CASSLSPDGGPANTGELFF; CDR3 length: 19; J gene: TRBJ2-2; clone size: many; D gene: NA; V gene: TRBV7-3
CDR3 DNA: TGTGCCATCACCGGAGGGGGCATGGATACGCAGTATTTT; CDR3 protein: CAITGGGMDTQYF; CDR3 length: 13; J gene: TRBJ2-3; clone size: NA; D gene: NA; V gene: TRBV10-3
CDR3 DNA: TGTGCCGTTAACAGCGGGGGGAGGTACACCGGGGAGCTGTTTTTT; CDR3 protein: CAVNSGGRYTGELFF; CDR3 length: 15; J gene: TRBJ2-2; clone size: few; D gene: TRBD2; V gene: TRBV6-1
CDR3 DNA: TGCGCCAGCAGCTTGGATGACAGGGCCGGAACCGGGGAGCTGTTTTTT; CDR3 protein: CASSLDDRAGTGELFF; CDR3 length: 16; J gene: TRBJ2-2; clone size: few; D gene: TRBD1; V gene: TRBV5-1
CDR3 DNA: TGTGCCAGCAGTGTCCTTCATTTGGGGCTCGACAATGAGCAGTTCTTC; CDR3 protein: CASSVLHLGLDNEQFF; CDR3 length: 16; J gene: TRBJ2-1; clone size: many; D gene: NA; V gene: TRBV2
CDR3 DNA: TGTGCCAGCAGCCGTCGGGACGCTAGCGAAAAACTGTTTTTT; CDR3 protein: CASSRRDASEKLFF; CDR3 length: 14; J gene: TRBJ1-4; clone size: NA; D gene: NA; V gene: TRBV7-8
CDR3 DNA: TGCAGTGCTATGTGGGGGAATTATAATTCACCCCTCCACTTT; CDR3 protein: CSAMWGNYNSPLHF; CDR3 length: 14; J gene: TRBJ1-6; clone size: many; D gene: NA; V gene: TRBV20-1
CDR3 DNA: TGTGCCTGGAATCCGGACAGGTCCTGGAGGAACTATGGCTACACCTTC; CDR3 protein: CAWNPDRSWRNYGYTF; CDR3 length: 16; J gene: TRBJ1-2; clone size: many; D gene: TRBD1; V gene: TRBV30
CDR3 DNA: TGTGCCAGCAGTTTAGGGTCTACCAGCCACCAAGAGACCCAGTACTTC; CDR3 protein: CASSLGSTSHQETQYF; CDR3 length: 16; J gene: TRBJ2-5; clone size: many; D gene: NA; V gene: TRBV12-3/TRBV12-4
CDR3 DNA: TGCAGTGCTAGAGATCGGACTTATAAAACGCAGTATTTT; CDR3 protein: CSARDRTYKTQYF; CDR3 length: 13; J gene: TRBJ2-3; clone size: many; D gene: NA; V gene: TRBV20-1
CDR3 DNA: TGTGCCAGCAGCCAAGGGCGCGGGAATCAGCCCCAGCATTTT; CDR3 protein: CASSQGRGNQPQHF; CDR3 length: 14; J gene: TRBJ1-5; clone size: many; D gene: NA; V gene: TRBV3-1
CDR3 DNA: TGTGCCAGCTCACCACAAAATATAGCGAATGAGCAGTTCTTC; CDR3 protein: CASSPQNIANEQFF; CDR3 length: 14; J gene: TRBJ2-1; clone size: medium-sized; D gene: NA; V gene: TRBV18
CDR3 DNA: TGTGCCAGCAGTTTTCGGATAGCGGGGGCGGCGGCCAAAAACATTCAGTACTTC; CDR3 protein: CASSFRIAGAAAKNIQYF; CDR3 length: 18; J gene: TRBJ2-4; clone size: few; D gene: TRBD2; V gene: TRBV28
CDR3 DNA: TGTGCCATCGCGGGACAGGGCACAGATACGCAGTATTTT; CDR3 protein: CAIAGQGTDTQYF; CDR3 length: 13; J gene: TRBJ2-3; clone size: many; D gene: TRBD1; V gene: TRBV10-3
CDR3 DNA: TGTGCCAGCAGCTTAGCTCTTGGCAGGGGGTCCTACGAGCAGTACTTC; CDR3 protein: CASSLALGRGSYEQYF; CDR3 length: 16; J gene: TRBJ2-7; clone size: few; D gene: TRBD1; V gene: TRBV7-9
CDR3 DNA: TGTGCCAGCAGTTTAGCGTATACTAGCGGGTTAGAGACCCAGTACTTC; CDR3 protein: CASSLAYTSGLETQYF; CDR3 length: 16; J gene: TRBJ2-5; clone size: few; D gene: TRBD2; V gene: TRBV12-3/TRBV12-4
CDR3 DNA: TGCGCCAGCAGCCAAGAGCTAACCGGGGAGCTGTTTTTT; CDR3 protein: CASSQELTGELFF; CDR3 length: 13; J gene: TRBJ2-2; clone size: NA; D gene: NA; V gene: TRBV4-3
CDR3 DNA: TGTGCCAACAGCCGATTAAGGGGACGGGCTCGCACAGATACGCAGTATTTT; CDR3 protein: CANSRLRGRARTDTQYF; CDR3 length: 17; J gene: TRBJ2-3; clone size: many; D gene: NA; V gene: TRBV5-6
CDR3 DNA: TGTGCCAGCAGCTTAGGGCACAGGGTCGGCGAGCAGTACTTC; CDR3 protein: CASSLGHRVGEQYF; CDR3 length: 14; J gene: TRBJ2-7; clone size: many; D gene: NA; V gene: TRBV11-2
CDR3 DNA: TGTGCCAGCAGTGACTTCGACAGGGGCATTTTTCCCTACGAGCAGTACTTC; CDR3 protein: CASSDFDRGIFPYEQYF; CDR3 length: 17; J gene: TRBJ2-7; clone size: NA; D gene: TRBD1; V gene: TRBV6-1
CDR3 DNA: TGTGCCAGCAGTGAGATGGGGCTAAGTGAAAAACTGTTTTTT; CDR3 protein: CASSEMGLSEKLFF; CDR3 length: 14; J gene: TRBJ1-4; clone size: many; D gene: NA; V gene: TRBV2
CDR3 DNA: TGTGCCAGCAGTCGACCGGGACAGGGATCAGATACGCAGTATTTT; CDR3 protein: CASSRPGQGSDTQYF; CDR3 length: 15; J gene: TRBJ2-3; clone size: many; D gene: TRBD1; V gene: TRBV27
CDR3 DNA: TGTGCCACCAGCGCCACGGGACAGGGAGTAACAGATACGCAGTATTTT; CDR3 protein: CATSATGQGVTDTQYF; CDR3 length: 16; J gene: TRBJ2-3; clone size: few; D gene: TRBD1; V gene: TRBV15
CDR3 DNA: TGTGCCAGCAGCCGGAACAGGGACCATGGCTACACCTTC; CDR3 protein: CASSRNRDHGYTF; CDR3 length: 13; J gene: TRBJ1-2; clone size: many; D gene: NA; V gene: TRBV7-9
CDR3 DNA: TGTGCCAGCAGTATCGGGACTCCGGGGGATACGCAGTATTTT; CDR3 protein: CASSIGTPGDTQYF; CDR3 length: 14; J gene: TRBJ2-3; clone size: few; D gene: NA; V gene: TRBV2
CDR3 DNA: TGTGCCAGCAGTTACCAGGGGATGAACACTGAAGCTTTCTTT; CDR3 protein: CASSYQGMNTEAFF; CDR3 length: 14; J gene: TRBJ1-1; clone size: many; D gene: NA; V gene: TRBV6-5
CDR3 DNA: TGTGCCAGCAGCCCAGCAGGCGGGTCCTACAATGAGCAGTTCTTC; CDR3 protein: CASSPAGGSYNEQFF; CDR3 length: 15; J gene: TRBJ2-1; clone size: many; D gene: NA; V gene: TRBV25-1
CDR3 DNA: TGTGCCAGTACCAGGGTGGGGATCGGGTATGGCTACACCTTC; CDR3 protein: CASTRVGIGYGYTF; CDR3 length: 14; J gene: TRBJ1-2; clone size: few; D gene: NA; V gene: TRBV9
CDR3 DNA: TGTGCCAGCAGTCTTGACAGCCCTTCCCGCTATGGCTACACCTTC; CDR3 protein: CASSLDSPSRYGYTF; CDR3 length: 15; J gene: TRBJ1-2; clone size: many; D gene: NA; V gene: TRBV6-1
CDR3 DNA: TGTGCCAGCAGGAGGGGCAGCTCCTACGAGCAGTACTTC; CDR3 protein: CASRRGSSYEQYF; CDR3 length: 13; J gene: TRBJ2-7; clone size: many; D gene: NA; V gene: TRBV11-2
CDR3 DNA: TGTGCCAGCAGTTTGTCGGGGGCGGTCTACGAGCAGTACTTC; CDR3 protein: CASSLSGAVYEQYF; CDR3 length: 14; J gene: TRBJ2-7; clone size: many; D gene: NA; V gene: TRBV12-3/TRBV12-4
CDR3 DNA: TGTGCCAGCAGGGTTGGGGGACAGGGGAGTGAAGCTTTCTTT; CDR3 protein: CASRVGGQGSEAFF; CDR3 length: 14; J gene: TRBJ1-1; clone size: NA; D gene: TRBD1; V gene: TRBV5-6